The 6 T cell receptor beta chains presented below share a single source sample, sequenced in a study of blood T cells in healthy people across ages. A J-beta primer mix and a sample-barcoded 5' primer were used in a second PCR of about 6 to 12 cycles. One entry per CDR3 protein, called by TCRdb with MiXCR from the 5' RACE reads. The sample consists of over 1,200,000 distinct CDR3 sequences, roughly 60% of them appearing once. The sample consisted of blood. The receptors derive from a man younger than 30 in good health.

The chain recombines TRBV11-2 with TRBJ2-3, with TRBD2 identical over 8 bases. J lost 4 bases, V lost 6 bases, and 12 bases had no gene match. This CDR3 is 16 amino acids long. From germline, CDR1 is SGHAT and CDR2 FQNNGV. The CDR3 nucleotides read TGTGCCAGCAGTCTCTCGGTAGCGGGGCAGGCAGATACGCAGTATTTT. Translating it yields CASSLSVAGQADTQYF.

The chain recombines TRBV10-3 with TRBJ2-7; D may be TRBD2 (6 bases). The V and J ends lost 6 bases and 4 bases respectively, with 16 bases between them. CDR1 is ENHRY and CDR2 is SYGVKD in the germline V gene. The CDR3 contains 14 residues. Here the CDR3 reads CAIRESGDYYEQYF. As DNA, the CDR3 is TGTGCCATCAGAGAATCGGGGGATTATTACGAGCAGTACTTC.

This chain connects TRBV20-1 to TRBJ2-5, with D perhaps being TRBD1 or TRBD2 (6 bases each). The CDR3 is made up of 13 amino acids. V was pared by 5 bases and J by 2 bases, with 12 bases between. Per germline, CDR1 DFQATT and CDR2 SNEGSKA (reference sequence). The CDR3 is CSALPGAQETQYF. CDR3 in DNA: TGCAGTGCTCTCCCGGGGGCACAAGAGACCCAGTACTTC.

A single count supports this clonotype. The rearrangement joins TRBV13 to TRBJ2-5; weak D call: TRBD2 (5 bases). The CDR3 is 16 residues long. V lost 6 bases to trimming and J lost 2 bases, with 19 bases between them. Germline loops: CDR1 PRHDT, CDR2 FYEKMQ (reference sequence). In DNA, the CDR3 is TGTGCCAGCAGTTACCGCATGAGACTAAATCAAGAGACCCAGTACTTC. This gives the protein CASSYRMRLNQETQYF.

In its sample, this clonotype was seen a few times. The chain carries TRBV29-1 and TRBJ2-5; 12 bases are shared with TRBD1. This CDR3 spans 15 amino acids. Germline V lookup: CDR1 SQVTM, CDR2 ANQGSEA. Trimming removed 2 bases from V and 3 bases from J; junction bases left unmatched: 4. DNA for the CDR3: TGCAGCGTTGAACCGGGACAGGGGGCGGAAGAGACCCAGTACTTC. Translated: CSVEPGQGAEETQYF.

This chain uses TRBV6-1 with TRBJ2-1; perhaps TRBD2 as D (6 bases). The CDR3 has 17 residues. Germline CDR1 reads MNHNS; CDR2 reads SASEGT. Deletions cut 3 bases from V and 6 bases from J, with 21 bases between. This CDR3 is CASSDASGLRSGNEQFF. The CDR3 DNA sequence: TGTGCCAGCAGTGACGCCTCGGGACTCCGGTCGGGCAATGAGCAGTTCTTC.